A selection of T cell receptor beta chains follows, all from one sample in a study of Ad26.COV2.S vaccination and SARS-CoV-2 variants. Profiling relied on immunoSEQ multiplex PCR, and the TCRdb table lists in-frame clones only, not all of them. Found here are approximately 360,000 clones, 80% to 90% of them singletons; the top ten hold about 7.1%. Sequenced material: peripheral blood, taken in a trial of Ad26.COV2.S vaccine versus placebo. The receptors here all came from a person between 18 and 65 years old who received the Ad26.COV2.S COVID-19 vaccine or a placebo. The CDR3 runs from the conserved cysteine through the conserved F or W. A D gene is named only where the DNA matches it firmly. Size is omitted from some rows. Given values are once, few, many or a class for expanded clones.

NA | 12 | TRBJ2-1 | NA | TRBV7-2 | CASSLARRGQFF | TGTGCCAGCAGCTTAGCGCGTCGGGGGCAGTTCTTC
few | 15 | TRBJ2-5 | NA | TRBV5-4 | CASSSPGEGAETQYF | TGTGCCAGCAGCTCCCCGGGGGAAGGGGCAGAGACCCAGTACTTC
NA | 11 | TRBJ1-2 | NA | TRBV19 | CAARQDYGYTF | TGTGCCGCACGACAGGACTATGGCTACACCTTC
many | 15 | TRBJ2-3 | NA | TRBV5-4 | CASSGDGLSTDTQYF | TGTGCCAGCAGCGGGGACGGTCTGAGCACAGATACGCAGTATTTT
NA | 17 | TRBJ1-6 | TRBD1 | TRBV28 | CASTSGGGGIIDSPLHF | TGTGCCAGCACATCCGGGGGAGGGGGCATAATTGATTCACCCCTCCACTTT
NA | 16 | TRBJ1-1 | NA | TRBV7-9 | CASSLAQLGGLTEAFF | TGTGCCAGCAGCTTAGCGCAGCTAGGGGGTCTTACTGAAGCTTTCTTT
NA | 14 | TRBJ2-1 | TRBD2 | TRBV15 | CATSNQGLANEQFF | TGTGCCACCAGCAACCAGGGACTAGCAAATGAGCAGTTCTTC
NA | 14 | TRBJ1-2 | NA | TRBV19 | CASSIDSTNYGYTF | TGTGCCAGTAGTATAGACAGCACCAACTATGGCTACACCTTC
once | 15 | TRBJ2-7 | NA | TRBV19 | CASSEDRRHSYEQYF | TGTGCCAGTAGTGAGGACAGACGACACTCCTACGAGCAGTACTTC
NA | 15 | TRBJ1-5 | NA | TRBV27 | CASKFTRGSNQPQHF | TGTGCCAGCAAATTTACCAGAGGAAGCAATCAGCCCCAGCATTTT
once | 14 | TRBJ1-2 | NA | TRBV7-2 | CASSSRGGQGGYTF | TGTGCCAGCAGCTCCCGGGGCGGGCAAGGAGGCTACACCTTC
NA | 17 | TRBJ2-3 | TRBD2 | TRBV5-4 | CASNPGLAGASTDTQYF | TGTGCCAGCAATCCGGGACTAGCGGGAGCTAGCACAGATACGCAGTATTTT
NA | 12 | TRBJ1-1 | TRBD1 | TRBV2 | CASNPTGSFAFF | TGTGCCAGCAACCCGACAGGGTCGTTCGCTTTCTTT
NA | 15 | TRBJ2-5 | NA | TRBV11-2 | CASSQGGRGEETQYF | TGTGCCAGCAGCCAGGGGGGGCGGGGGGAAGAGACCCAGTACTTC
NA | 13 | TRBJ2-7 | NA | TRBV5-6 | CASSLPGAAEQYF | TGTGCCAGCAGCTTGCCGGGCGCGGCCGAGCAGTACTTC
NA | 14 | TRBJ2-1 | TRBD2 | TRBV11-3 | CASSPQTSVDEQFF | TGTGCCAGCAGCCCCCAGACTAGCGTCGATGAGCAGTTCTTC
NA | 15 | TRBJ2-5 | TRBD1 | TRBV29-1 | CSVVGDRGYQETQYF | TGCAGCGTTGTAGGTGACAGGGGGTACCAAGAGACCCAGTACTTC
NA | 12 | TRBJ1-2 | NA | TRBV3-1/TRBV3-2 | CASRDSNYGYTF | TGTGCCAGCCGGGACTCCAACTATGGCTACACCTTC
NA | 14 | TRBJ2-7 | NA | TRBV30 | CAWSVQGYSYEQYF | TGTGCCTGGAGTGTACAGGGTTACTCCTACGAGCAGTACTTC
NA | 13 | TRBJ2-5 | TRBD1 | TRBV6-5 | CASSSRDRGSQYF | TGTGCCAGCAGCTCCCGGGACAGGGGATCCCAGTACTTC
NA | 16 | TRBJ2-2 | NA | TRBV5-1 | CASSDQPGEYTGELFF | TGCGCCAGCAGCGACCAGCCCGGCGAGTACACCGGGGAGCTGTTTTTT
NA | 14 | TRBJ1-2 | NA | TRBV5-4 | CASSRQTSNYGYTF | TGTGCCAGCAGCCGACAGACTTCAAACTATGGCTACACCTTC
few | 14 | TRBJ1-5 | NA | TRBV27 | CASRPMGGGQPQHF | TGTGCCAGCAGGCCTATGGGGGGTGGTCAGCCCCAGCATTTT
NA | 16 | TRBJ2-1 | TRBD2 | TRBV5-1 | CASSLGLAGYYNEQFF | TGCGCCAGCAGCTTGGGCCTAGCGGGGTATTACAATGAGCAGTTCTTC